This TCR beta chain was sequenced during a study of T cells in Graves' hyperthyroidism and ophthalmopathy. Findings of the study overall: The model predicted ophthalmopathy a median approximately 6.3 months before onset.

The germline V gene encodes CDR1 SGHRS and CDR2 YFSETQ. The J segment lost 3 bases and the V segment lost 1 base, leaving 6 bases of the junction unmatched. This CDR3 is 15 amino acids long. Regions amplified from RNA transcripts were the TCR beta CDR3 regions. HTBI primers were employed in a first-round RT-PCR of the TCR CDR3. Using its own MiXCR run on the multiplex PCR reads, TCRdb lists one record per CDR3 protein. Altogether more than 300,000 distinct CDR3 sequences are present, approximately 14% being singletons, with the ten largest covering 9.5% to 12%. This clonotype was observed many times. As yet, its antigen is unknown.

The rearrangement joins TRBV5-1 to TRBJ2-7, with TRBD1 matching 8 bases. Input material: blood. The sequence was obtained from a woman aged 60 to 75 with Graves' hyperthyroidism. As DNA, the CDR3 is TGCGCCAGCAGCTTGAGTCAGGGGGCTTTCTACGAGCAGTACTTC. Its translation is CASSLSQGAFYEQYF.